This T cell receptor beta chain was identified in a study of CD8 T cells in Susac syndrome. CDR1 and CDR2 from the germline V gene are SGHDT and YYEEEE. With 0 bases clipped from V and 8 bases from J, the junction kept 6 bases outside the gene matches. The length of the CDR3 is 15 residues. RNA amounts of roughly 0.45 to 1 ug underwent reverse transcription with random hexamers. Multiplex PCR with immunoSEQ amplified the TCR beta CDR3 across 54 Vbeta and 13 Jbeta. One entry per CDR3 protein, called by TCRdb with MiXCR from the immunoSEQ multiplex PCR reads. The sample shows 100,000 to 150,000 distinct CDR3 sequences, around 94% of them seen only once. This clonotype was seen just once.

The chain recombines TRBV5-6 with TRBJ1-4, with TRBD1 identical over 8 bases. This TCR was recovered from a human donor with Susac syndrome. The source material was CD8+ T cells from PBMCs. CDR3 DNA sequence: TGTGCCAGCAGCTTGGCGGGGACAGGTGACGAAAAACTGTTTTTT. Translation gives CASSLAGTGDEKLFF.